The 26 T cell receptor beta chains given below trace back to one sample, sequenced in a study of control samples from healthy donors and cancer patients. Clones were sequenced by immunoSEQ multiplex PCR, and TCRdb holds only the in-frame ones, with some missing. The data show 130,000 to 150,000 clones, about nine tenths seen once. The sequencing input was blood. Source of these receptors: a man in his thirties or forties in good health.

The chain has TRBV7-9 and TRBJ2-3; D not certain. Germline-derived CDR1 and CDR2 are SEHNR and FQNEAQ (reference sequence). Trimming removed 1 base at V and 11 bases at J, with 13 bases between. CDR3 length equals 13 residues. CDR3 sequence: CASSLGVTIVQYF. CDR3 nucleotide sequence: TGTGCCAGCAGCTTAGGAGTCACCATAGTGCAGTATTTT.

The chain recombines TRBV7-9 with TRBJ2-5; TRBD1 aligns across 8 bases. CDR3 size: 15 residues. CDR1 SEHNR and CDR2 FQNEAQ come from the germline V gene (reference sequence). V shed 5 bases and J 5 bases; nucleotides not matched to a gene: 10. The DNA for the CDR3 is TGTGCCAGCAGCCTCCGGACAGGGATGGGGGAGACCCAGTACTTC. Amino acid sequence: CASSLRTGMGETQYF.

This clone showed up just a few times. The chain links TRBV18 to TRBJ1-4; possibly TRBD1 for D (5 bases). CDR3 length: 15 amino acids. Germline CDR1 reads KGHSH; CDR2 reads LQKENI. Trimming pared 4 bases from V and 0 bases from J, leaving 9 bases between. The CDR3 spells CASSRDSATNEKLFF. The CDR3 nucleotides read TGTGCCAGCTCACGCGACAGTGCAACTAATGAAAAACTGTTTTTT.

The gene calls are TRBV27 and TRBJ2-1; TRBD2 aligns across 9 bases. Per germline, CDR1 MNHEY and CDR2 SMNVEV (reference sequence). The CDR3 runs to 18 residues. V lost 0 bases, J lost 3 bases, and 9 bases stayed unmatched. The CDR3 spells CASSLSPFSGGFYNEQFF. The DNA for the CDR3 is TGTGCCAGCAGTTTATCCCCATTTAGCGGGGGCTTCTACAATGAGCAGTTCTTC.

This clone was seen just once. The chain is built from TRBV15 and TRBJ2-1; no clear D gene. Per germline, CDR1 LNHNV and CDR2 YYDKDF (reference sequence). Trimming shortened V by 4 bases and J by 12 bases, and 19 bases separated the two germline ends. There are 14 residues in the CDR3. CDR3 DNA: TGTGCCACCAGCATACTTCGACGGACGGATCTGCAGTTCTTC. Amino acid sequence: CATSILRRTDLQFF.

This clone was observed a single time. The chain is built from TRBV19 and TRBJ1-2; TRBD1 aligns across 8 bases. Germline loops: CDR1 LNHDA, CDR2 SQIVND (reference sequence). Trimming at V came to 2 bases and at J to 2 bases, leaving 1 base not matched to a gene. The CDR3 has 14 residues. The CDR3 here is CASSITGGNYGYTF. The DNA of the CDR3 is TGTGCCAGTAGTATAACAGGGGGGAACTATGGCTACACCTTC.

The V call is TRBV9, the J call TRBJ1-5, with 8 bases that match TRBD1. Germline lookup yields CDR1 SGDLS and CDR2 YYNGEE. Losses at the gene ends were 1 base for V and 0 bases for J; bases not matched to a gene: 6. CDR3 length: 17 amino acids. The CDR3 sequence is CASSVSDRVTSNQPQHF. CDR3 sequence (DNA): TGTGCCAGCAGCGTATCGGACAGGGTTACTAGCAATCAGCCCCAGCATTTT.

In nucleotides, the CDR3 is TGTGCCAGCAGTTTGAACGGGGAGACCCAGTACTTC. Its protein is CASSLNGETQYF. This chain uses TRBV12-3 or TRBV12-4 with TRBJ2-5; D call uncertain. Trimming removed 3 bases at V and 5 bases at J, with 7 bases between. The CDR3 sequence is 12 residues long.

V usage is TRBV7-9 and J usage is TRBJ1-1; tentatively, D is TRBD1 (5 bases). This CDR3 spans 14 amino acids. V was pared by 8 bases and J by 1 base, with 14 bases between. The V gene's germline CDR1 is SEHNR and CDR2 FQNEAQ (reference sequence). The CDR3 reads CASARGSANTEAFF. CDR3 nucleotide sequence: TGTGCCAGCGCCCGGGGGTCGGCGAACACTGAAGCTTTCTTT.

J is TRBJ1-4 and V is TRBV27; D gene unclear. V was trimmed by 2 bases and J by 2 bases, leaving 6 bases between them. CDR1 is MNHEY, CDR2 SMNVEV, per germline (reference sequence). The CDR3 is 14 residues long. CDR3 sequence (DNA): TGTGCCAGCAGTTTAGAAGGGACTAATGAAAAACTGTTTTTT. Translating gives CASSLEGTNEKLFF.

V usage is TRBV19 and J usage is TRBJ1-4; 7 bases map to TRBD1. Per germline, CDR1 LNHDA and CDR2 SQIVND (reference sequence). CDR3 length: 14 residues. The V segment lost 6 bases and the J segment 8 bases; nucleotides outside the gene matches: 9. The CDR3 loop reads CASSPTGVREKLFF. The CDR3 DNA sequence: TGTGCCAGTAGCCCAACAGGGGTACGGGAAAAACTGTTTTTT.

The J gene is TRBJ1-2, the V gene TRBV19; D perhaps matches TRBD1 (5 bases). Trimming removed 8 bases at V and 7 bases at J, with 8 bases between. Per the germline V gene, CDR1 is LNHDA and CDR2 is SQIVND (reference sequence). This CDR3 region has 10 residues. The CDR3 sequence: CASGHTGYTF. The CDR3 DNA reads as TGTGCCAGTGGACATACTGGCTACACCTTC.

The rearrangement uses TRBV28 and TRBJ1-5; 9 bases match TRBD1. Germline trimming cut 1 base from V and 8 bases from J; bases unmatched to any gene: 9. CDR3 length: 16 amino acids. The germline gives CDR1 MDHEN, CDR2 SYDVKM. The CDR3 reads CASSLLQGASVKPQHF. The CDR3 DNA reads TGTGCCAGCAGTTTATTACAGGGGGCGTCTGTGAAGCCCCAGCATTTT.

V and J are TRBV7-7 and TRBJ2-2; D is uncertain. The germline V gene encodes CDR1 SSHAT and CDR2 FNYEAQ (reference sequence). The CDR3 covers 14 residues. V gave up 4 bases and J gave up 4 bases, with 10 bases separating them. CDR3 sequence (DNA): TGTGCCAGCAGCTCGTCGCTGGGCACCGGGGAGCTGTTTTTT. It translates to CASSSSLGTGELFF.

The chain has TRBV2 and TRBJ1-5; TRBD1 matches 8 bases. The V gene end was trimmed by 8 bases and the J gene end by 0 bases; junction bases not matched to a gene: 9. Germline CDR1 reads SNHLY; CDR2 reads FYNNEI. The CDR3 is 16 residues long. The CDR3 DNA sequence: TGTGCCAGCGGGACAGGAGGGTCCCTTAGCAATCAGCCCCAGCATTTT. Encoded protein: CASGTGGSLSNQPQHF.

V is TRBV6-5 and J is TRBJ1-6; 8 bases agree with TRBD1. This CDR3 is built from 15 residues. Germline-derived CDR1 and CDR2 are MNHEY and SVGAGI. The V gene end was trimmed by 4 bases and the J gene end by 7 bases; junction bases not matched to a gene: 6. The CDR3 region is CASSSGTGGNSPLHF. In DNA, the CDR3 is TGTGCCAGCAGTTCCGGGACAGGTGGAAATTCACCCCTCCACTTT.

V gene TRBV5-5 combines with J gene TRBJ2-3, with 9 bases fitting TRBD2. CDR3 size: 18 residues. Germline V gene lookup returns CDR1 SGHKS and CDR2 YYEKEE (reference sequence). V lost 1 base, J lost 6 bases, and 15 bases stayed unmatched. The CDR3 loop reads CASSLFPPLAGAMDTQYF. The CDR3 bases are TGTGCCAGCAGCTTGTTCCCCCCCTTAGCGGGGGCGATGGATACGCAGTATTTT.

The genes are TRBV25-1 and TRBJ1-3; D ambiguous. This CDR3 is 15 amino acids long. Germline CDR1 MGHDK, CDR2 SYGVNS. The V gene lost 5 bases and the J gene lost 5 bases, with 16 bases spanning the gap. The DNA of the CDR3 is TGTGCCAGCAGTCTAACCGGTTTAAAGAGAAACACCATATATTTT. This gives the protein CASSLTGLKRNTIYF. Using reference TRBV25-1 and TRBJ1-3 for the parts outside the CDR3, the full variable domain is EADIYQTPRYLVIGTGKKITLECSQTMGHDKMYWYQQDPGMELHLIHYSYGVNSTEKGDLSSESTVSRIRTEHFPLTLESARPSHTSQYLCASSLTGLKRNTIYFGEGSWLTVV.

The chain employs TRBV5-5 and TRBJ2-5; possible D gene TRBD2, 5 bases. V lost 0 bases to trimming and J lost 5 bases, with 14 bases between them. The CDR3 runs 15 residues. Germline V gene lookup returns CDR1 SGHKS and CDR2 YYEKEE (reference sequence). CDR3 DNA sequence: TGTGCCAGCAGCTTGGGGACTTCTAACGGGGAGACCCAGTACTTC. Its protein is CASSLGTSNGETQYF.

The genes are TRBV7-6 and TRBJ1-2; 8 bases are shared with TRBD1. There are 15 residues in the CDR3. Germline-derived CDR1 and CDR2 are SGHVS and FNYEAQ. V lost 0 bases and J lost 0; bases outside the gene matches: 0. The CDR3 DNA reads as TGTGCCAGCAGCTTAGCACAGGGGGCTAACTATGGCTACACCTTC. It yields the protein CASSLAQGANYGYTF.

This clone was detected only once. The rearrangement joins TRBV6-5 to TRBJ1-1; no clear D. The CDR3 contains 13 residues. CDR1 and CDR2 (germline): MNHEY, SVGAGI. Trimming removed 2 bases at V and 1 base at J, with 5 bases between. The CDR3 region is CASSYQTNTEAFF. CDR3 coding DNA: TGTGCCAGCAGTTACCAGACGAACACTGAAGCTTTCTTT.

This clone has only a few counts. The CDR3 protein is CASSSRGGYTF. CDR3 in DNA: TGTGCCAGCAGTTCCAGGGGTGGCTACACCTTC. This sequence joins TRBV12-3 or TRBV12-4 and TRBJ1-2; a possible D gene is TRBD1 (6 bases). This CDR3 comprises 11 residues. Trimming left V 4 bases short and J 7 bases short, with 7 bases between.

V and J are TRBV6-5 and TRBJ2-1; 10 nucleotides line up with TRBD1. CDR1 is MNHEY, CDR2 SVGAGI, per germline. V was pared by 6 bases and J by 5 bases, with 4 bases of the junction left unmatched. CDR3 length equals 14 residues. Written as DNA, the CDR3 is TGTGCCAGCAGCCAGACAGGGGGCCACAATGAGCAGTTCTTC. It specifies CASSQTGGHNEQFF.

This clone appeared once. The genes are TRBV6-5 and TRBJ1-6; TRBD1 aligns across 7 bases. This CDR3 contains 16 residues. CDR1 and CDR2 (germline): MNHEY, SVGAGI. V lost 0 bases to trimming and J lost 6 bases; unmatched junction nucleotides: 5. The CDR3 nucleotides read TGTGCCAGCAGTTACTCACAGGGACAGTTTAATTCACCCCTCCACTTT. This translates into CASSYSQGQFNSPLHF.

The chain employs TRBV4-2 and TRBJ1-5, with 10 positions matching TRBD1. This CDR3 has 15 residues. J lost 1 base, V lost 4 bases, and 1 base had no gene match. Per germline, CDR1 LGHNA and CDR2 YNFKEQ. In nucleotides, the CDR3 is TGTGCCAGCAGCCCGGGACAGGGGAGCAATCAGCCCCAGCATTTT. It codes for CASSPGQGSNQPQHF.

The chain employs TRBV30 and TRBJ1-2; the match to TRBD1 covers 12 bases. The J segment lost 14 bases and the V segment lost 2 bases, leaving 6 bases of the junction unmatched. This CDR3 is 12 amino acids long. Germline-derived CDR1 and CDR2 are GTSNPN and SVGIG (reference sequence). The CDR3 DNA follows: TGTGCCTGGAGTATGGGGACAGGGGGCAAAACCTTC. This gives the protein CAWSMGTGGKTF.